A single sample gave rise to the 30 T cell receptor beta chains below, sequenced in a study of blood T cells in healthy people across ages. PCR was performed a second time for 7 to 11 cycles using a sample-barcoded 5' primer and a J-beta primer mix. TCRdb independently ran MiXCR on the 5' RACE reads; one entry per CDR3 protein. The data show more than 650,000 distinct CDR3 sequences, under 30% seen once. The sample was also reused in another study, on T cells of mothers and their children.

Source material: blood. These receptors were collected from a boy aged 5-17 years in good health.

J is TRBJ2-1 and V is TRBV29-1, with 9 positions matching TRBD2. The CDR3 sequence is 15 residues long. J lost 0 bases, V lost 7 bases, and 7 bases had no gene match. Germline V gives CDR1 SQVTM, CDR2 ANQGSEA. The CDR3 region is CSAGRGGSSYNEQFF. The CDR3 bases are TGCAGCGCGGGGCGGGGGGGGAGCTCCTACAATGAGCAGTTCTTC.

The J gene is TRBJ2-1, the V gene TRBV9; D may match TRBD1 or TRBD2 (7 bases each). The germline V gene has CDR1 SGDLS and CDR2 YYNGEE. Trimming left V 10 bases short and J 0 bases short, with 14 bases between. The CDR3 has 14 residues. CDR3 amino acids: CASGGVGSYNEQFF. In DNA, the CDR3 is TGTGCCTCAGGGGGGGTCGGCTCCTACAATGAGCAGTTCTTC.

The J gene is TRBJ2-5, the V gene TRBV12-3 or TRBV12-4; 7 bases match TRBD2. The CDR3 is 15 residues long. V lost 7 bases, J lost 1 base, and 9 bases stayed unmatched. The CDR3: CASKEGKRGQETQYF. As DNA, the CDR3 is TGTGCCAGCAAAGAAGGGAAGCGGGGCCAAGAGACCCAGTACTTC.

This clonotype has just a few counts. The chain has TRBV7-2 and TRBJ1-3, with D perhaps matching TRBD1 (5 bases). From germline, CDR1 is SGHTA and CDR2 FQGNSA. V was trimmed by 7 bases and J by 0 bases, leaving 13 bases between them. The CDR3 totals 15 residues. The CDR3: CASKVQGPSGNTIYF. CDR3 sequence (DNA): TGTGCCAGCAAGGTGCAGGGTCCCTCTGGAAACACCATATATTTT.

DNA for the CDR3: TGCAGTGCTAGTCTCCGACGGGGCAACACAGATACGCAGTATTTT. Protein sequence: CSASLRRGNTDTQYF. The rearrangement uses TRBV20-1 and TRBJ2-3; D is tentatively TRBD1 or TRBD2 (5 bases each). CDR3 length: 15 residues. V was cut by 3 bases and J by 2 bases, with 15 bases left in between. Germline CDR1 DFQATT, CDR2 SNEGSKA (reference sequence).

This clonotype has only a few counts. The chain employs TRBV29-1 and TRBJ2-1, with TRBD2 matching 11 bases. V gave up 8 bases and J gave up 7 bases; unmatched junction bases: 10. CDR1 and CDR2 from the germline V gene are SQVTM and ANQGSEA. This CDR3 spans 14 amino acids. Here the CDR3 reads CSTSGLAGGNEQFF. In DNA form, the CDR3 reads TGCAGCACCTCGGGGCTAGCGGGGGGAAATGAGCAGTTCTTC.

This clonotype was observed a few times. The V call is TRBV5-1, the J call TRBJ2-3; the D gene is possibly TRBD1 (5 bases). Germline V gene data show CDR1 as SGHRS and CDR2 as YFSETQ. The V gene lost 4 bases and the J gene lost 5 bases, with 11 bases spanning the gap. There are 13 residues in the CDR3. The CDR3 reads CASSPRDRDTQYF. The DNA of the CDR3 is TGCGCCAGCAGCCCACGCGACAGAGATACGCAGTATTTT.

In its sample, this clonotype was seen once. At one end, the junction sequence differs from germline, possibly due to a read error. This chain joins TRBV7-3 and TRBJ2-7; D may be TRBD2 (7 bases). Germline lookup yields CDR1 SGHTA and CDR2 FQGTGA. This CDR3 has 14 amino acids. The CDR3 loop reads CASSPKGGPYEKYF. The CDR3 DNA sequence: TGTGCCAGCAGCCCCAAGGGGGGGCCCTACGAGAAGTACTTC.

The genes are TRBV20-1 and TRBJ2-6, with D possibly being TRBD1 (5 bases). V was shortened by 5 bases and J by 0 bases, with 8 bases between the two germline ends. The CDR3 covers 14 residues. The germline CDR1 and CDR2 sequences are DFQATT and SNEGSKA (reference sequence). This CDR3 is CSAVTGSGANVLTF. The CDR3 DNA reads as TGCAGTGCTGTAACAGGCTCTGGGGCCAACGTCCTGACTTTC.

The V gene is TRBV28, the J gene TRBJ2-3; D not resolved. Germline V gives CDR1 MDHEN, CDR2 SYDVKM. The CDR3 is made up of 16 amino acids. V dropped 1 base and J dropped 2 bases, with 13 bases sitting between them. The CDR3 protein is CASSLFAAPTTDTQYF. The DNA for the CDR3 is TGTGCCAGCAGTTTATTTGCGGCCCCCACCACAGATACGCAGTATTTT.

This clonotype turned up a few times. Mismatch with germline at one junction end may stem from a read error. CDR3 DNA sequence: TGTGCCAGCGGTGAGGGGACAGGGTACACTGAAGCTTTCTTT. It is translated as CASGEGTGYTEAFF. V gene TRBV2 combines with J gene TRBJ1-1; 9 bases match TRBD1. The CDR3 has 14 residues. Germline CDR1 is SNHLY and CDR2 is FYNNEI.

V is TRBV18 and J is TRBJ1-4; D is unresolved. CDR1 is KGHSH and CDR2 is LQKENI in the germline V gene. Trimming took off 2 bases at V and 5 bases at J, with 12 bases between the two ends. This CDR3 region has 15 residues. CDR3 in DNA: TGTGCCAGCTCACCAGTCTGGACGGAGAATGAAAAACTGTTTTTT. Translating it yields CASSPVWTENEKLFF.

This clonotype was detected ten times or more. The chain carries TRBV27 and TRBJ2-2; no clear D gene. Germline CDR1 and CDR2: MNHEY and SMNVEV (reference sequence). V was trimmed by 4 bases and J by 2 bases, leaving 2 bases between them. The CDR3 consists of 12 residues. Written as DNA, the CDR3 is TGTGCCAGCAGTTATAACACCGGGGAGCTGTTTTTT. Amino acid sequence: CASSYNTGELFF.

This rearrangement joins TRBV4-1 to TRBJ1-2; D is undetermined. Trimming shortened V by 0 bases and J by 8 bases, and 10 bases separated the two germline ends. The germline CDR1 and CDR2 sequences are MGHRA and YSYEKL. The CDR3 extends over 13 amino acids. CDR3 loop: CASSQEPSRGYTF. The CDR3 nucleotides read TGCGCCAGCAGCCAAGAACCCTCGAGGGGCTACACCTTC.

The chain recombines TRBV27 with TRBJ2-1; no clear D gene. CDR3 length equals 11 residues. Per the germline V gene, CDR1 is MNHEY and CDR2 is SMNVEV (reference sequence). V lost 5 bases to trimming and J lost 15 bases, with 14 bases between them. CDR3 residues: CASSHDPTRFF. In DNA, the CDR3 is TGTGCCAGCAGTCATGACCCCACGAGGTTCTTC.

The chain joins TRBV10-2 to TRBJ2-5, with 8 nucleotides matching TRBD2. The V gene's germline CDR1 is WSHSY and CDR2 SAAADI. The CDR3 covers 15 residues. V was clipped by 7 bases and J by 3 bases; unmatched bases: 10. The CDR3 sequence: CASTPGGGREETQYF. The CDR3 bases are TGCGCCAGCACCCCCGGCGGGGGGAGGGAAGAGACCCAGTACTTC.

This clonotype showed up just a few times. The rearrangement joins TRBV10-3 to TRBJ1-2; D perhaps matches TRBD1 (5 bases). Trimming shortened V by 10 bases and J by 8 bases, and 17 bases separated the two germline ends. This CDR3 region has 12 residues. Germline V lookup: CDR1 ENHRY, CDR2 SYGVKD. CDR3 region: CASLGALNGYTF. CDR3 bases: TGTGCCAGCCTCGGGGCCCTAAACGGCTACACCTTC.

This clonotype was observed a handful of times. The chain couples TRBV7-6 to TRBJ2-5, with a possible D match to TRBD1 (5 bases). This CDR3 has 15 residues. Trimming left V 3 bases short and J 5 bases short, with 16 bases between. In germline, CDR1 is SGHVS, CDR2 FNYEAQ. DNA for the CDR3: TGTGCCAGCAGCTTTTATGACGCAGGGTTGGAGACCCAGTACTTC. Its translation: CASSFYDAGLETQYF.

This chain connects TRBV7-9 to TRBJ2-5; TRBD2 might be the D (6 bases). Matching the DNA end better, TRBJ2-7 makes the J call doubtful. CDR1 and CDR2 (germline): SEHNR, FQNEAQ (reference sequence). The CDR3 consists of 14 residues. The CDR3 loop is CASSPRDPGVEQYF. In DNA form, the CDR3 reads TGTGCCAGCAGCCCCCGGGATCCGGGGGTCGAGCAGTACTTC.

CDR3 DNA: TGTGCCAGCATGGGCAGGGGAAACTATGGCTACACCTTC. Translated: CASMGRGNYGYTF. The chain joins TRBV12-3 or TRBV12-4 to TRBJ1-2, with D perhaps matching TRBD1 (6 bases). The CDR3 is 13 residues long. The germline V and J ends were trimmed by 7 bases and 2 bases, with 11 bases remaining between them.

This clonotype was observed a handful of times. J is TRBJ2-3 and V is TRBV6-4; 8 nucleotides align to TRBD2. V lost 2 bases, J lost 2 bases, and 3 bases stayed unmatched. The CDR3 length is 15 residues. Germline-derived CDR1 and CDR2 are MRHNA and SNTAGT. CDR3 nucleotide sequence: TGTGCCAGCAGTGACGGAGCGGGGGACACAGATACGCAGTATTTT. Its translation: CASSDGAGDTDTQYF.

The table lists this clonotype with a few counts. This sequence joins TRBV20-1 and TRBJ2-5; no clear D. Trimming took off 2 bases at V and 5 bases at J, with 12 bases between the two ends. The germline V gene has CDR1 DFQATT and CDR2 SNEGSKA (reference sequence). The CDR3 extends over 13 amino acids. The CDR3 DNA sequence: TGCAGTGCTAGAAGGGCAGTGACGGAGACCCAGTACTTC. It translates to CSARRAVTETQYF.

There are a few counts of this clonotype. The CDR3 sequence is CASSPPLLAGANEQFF. The CDR3 DNA reads TGTGCCAGCTCACCACCGCTGTTAGCGGGGGCGAATGAGCAGTTCTTC. The genes are TRBV18 and TRBJ2-1, with 9 bases that match TRBD2. The V and J ends lost 0 bases and 7 bases, in that order; junction bases with no gene match: 7. Looked up from germline, CDR1 is KGHSH and CDR2 is LQKENI. This CDR3 is built from 16 residues.

This clonotype has just a few counts. The V call is TRBV4-1, the J call TRBJ1-4, with D unresolved. There are 15 residues in the CDR3. With 5 bases removed from V and 8 bases from J, the gap between germline ends came to 18 bases. Germline-derived CDR1 and CDR2 are MGHRA and YSYEKL. The CDR3 loop reads CASSGPGPLGEKLFF. CDR3 DNA: TGCGCCAGCAGCGGTCCGGGTCCCCTCGGGGAAAAACTGTTTTTT.

In its sample, this clonotype was seen a few times. V is TRBV12-3 or TRBV12-4 and J is TRBJ2-3, with 14 positions matching TRBD2. Trimming removed 5 bases from V and 3 bases from J; junction bases left unmatched: 7. This CDR3 spans 17 amino acids. The CDR3 here is CASSLGTSGGWTDTQYF. CDR3 in DNA: TGTGCCAGCAGTCTCGGGACTAGCGGGGGTTGGACAGATACGCAGTATTTT.

This clonotype was seen a handful of times. The V gene is TRBV9, the J gene TRBJ1-4; D gene uncertain. The ends were cut back, 2 bases at V and 8 bases at J, with 16 bases in the middle. There are 15 residues in the CDR3. Germline V lookup: CDR1 SGDLS, CDR2 YYNGEE. The DNA of the CDR3 is TGTGCCAGCAGCGTGTCTCAGGAGCGTCGGGAAAAACTGTTTTTT. This encodes CASSVSQERREKLFF.

The chain has TRBV29-1 and TRBJ1-1, with 7 bases that match TRBD1. Per the germline V gene, CDR1 is SQVTM and CDR2 is ANQGSEA. This CDR3 is 16 amino acids long. The V segment lost 0 bases and the J segment 2 bases; nucleotides outside the gene matches: 9. The CDR3 loop reads CSVEDPTGQPNTEAFF. The DNA of the CDR3 is TGCAGCGTTGAAGATCCCACGGGACAGCCTAACACTGAAGCTTTCTTT. Full variable domain (remainder filled in from reference TRBV29-1 and TRBJ1-1): SAVISQKPSRDICQRGTSLTIQCQVDSQVTMMFWYRQQPGQSLTLIATANQGSEATYESGFVIDKFPISRPNLTFSTLTVSNMSPEDSSIYLCSVEDPTGQPNTEAFFGQGTRLTVV.

This clonotype has a handful of counts. CDR3 sequence (DNA): TGTGCCAGCAGCCCAGGGGGTAGGGCCCTCCACTTT. Translation: CASSPGGRALHF. The chain joins TRBV12-3 or TRBV12-4 to TRBJ1-6, with 7 bases matching TRBD1. The CDR3 runs 12 residues. J lost 14 bases, V lost 6 bases, and 7 bases had no gene match.

This clonotype showed up just a few times. The V call is TRBV13, the J call TRBJ2-1; the D is unclear. The V end was cut by 6 bases, the J end by 4 bases, with 7 bases between. Looked up from germline, CDR1 is PRHDT and CDR2 is FYEKMQ (reference sequence). The CDR3 runs to 12 residues. CDR3 region: CASRNQYNEQFF. CDR3 DNA: TGTGCCAGCAGGAACCAGTACAATGAGCAGTTCTTC.

The V gene is TRBV6-5, the J gene TRBJ1-5; 8 nucleotides align to TRBD1. The CDR3 loop spans 12 amino acids. Germline lookup yields CDR1 MNHEY and CDR2 SVGAGI. Germline trimming cut 5 bases from V and 10 bases from J; bases unmatched to any gene: 4. Here the CDR3 DNA reads TGTGCCAGCAGTGACAGGGGTGGCCCCCAGCATTTT. As protein: CASSDRGGPQHF.